The 19 T cell receptor beta chains presented below share a single source sample, sequenced in a study of CD8+ T cells in alopecia areata. Isolated RNA was reverse transcribed into cDNA used as the sequencing template. Assay used: immunoSEQ multiplex PCR; TCRdb lists only in-frame clones, some missing. The sample carries about 140,000 clones, 45% to 60% recorded once. Input material: CD4+ T cells sorted from blood. Receptors originate from a human donor in good health.

The chain recombines TRBV9 with TRBJ2-4; 10 nucleotides align to TRBD2. Germline V gene lookup returns CDR1 SGDLS and CDR2 YYNGEE. The CDR3 is 16 residues long. After removal of 0 bases from V and 8 bases from J, the junction contained 8 bases not matched to a gene. The CDR3 loop reads CASSVGLAGAGYIQYF. In DNA form, the CDR3 reads TGTGCCAGCAGCGTAGGGCTAGCGGGAGCTGGTTACATTCAGTACTTC.

This clone was seen a few times. The rearrangement joins TRBV7-3 to TRBJ2-2; TRBD2 matches at 13 bases. Germline V gene lookup returns CDR1 SGHTA and CDR2 FQGTGA. The V and J ends lost 5 bases and 6 bases, in that order; junction bases with no gene match: 3. This CDR3 contains 15 residues. Here the CDR3 reads CASSPTSGRAGELFF. Here the CDR3 DNA reads TGTGCCAGCAGCCCCACTAGCGGGAGGGCCGGGGAGCTGTTTTTT.

The chain combines TRBV30 with TRBJ1-2; D is unclear. This CDR3 is 12 amino acids long. CDR1 GTSNPN and CDR2 SVGIG come from the germline V gene (reference sequence). The ends were cut back, 4 bases at V and 8 bases at J, with 14 bases in the middle. Here the CDR3 reads CAWTPGLWGYTF. CDR3 nucleotides: TGTGCCTGGACCCCCGGACTGTGGGGCTACACCTTC.

The rearrangement uses TRBV2 and TRBJ2-5; D gene ambiguous. Looked up from germline, CDR1 is SNHLY and CDR2 is FYNNEI. The germline V and J ends were trimmed by 7 bases and 0 bases, with 6 bases remaining between them. The CDR3 runs 12 residues. The CDR3 region has the DNA TGTGCCAGCACTGGGGACCAAGAGACCCAGTACTTC. The encoded protein is CASTGDQETQYF.

This clone was observed a few times. The chain has TRBV6-6 and TRBJ1-1; maybe TRBD1 (6 bases). Trimming took off 0 bases at V and 5 bases at J, with 7 bases between the two ends. Germline V gene data show CDR1 as MNHNY and CDR2 as SVGAGI (reference sequence). The CDR3 length is 13 residues. CDR3 in amino acids: CASSYSRGTEAFF. DNA of the CDR3: TGTGCCAGCAGTTACTCAAGGGGGACTGAAGCTTTCTTT.

The chain couples TRBV27 to TRBJ1-1; the D is unclear. Trimming stripped 0 bases from V and 7 bases from J, with 12 bases between. This CDR3 spans 14 amino acids. Germline lookup yields CDR1 MNHEY and CDR2 SMNVEV (reference sequence). In DNA form, the CDR3 reads TGTGCCAGCAGTTTATCGCTCCGAGGCAGTGAAGCTTTCTTT. As protein: CASSLSLRGSEAFF.

In its sample, this clone was seen a few times. Other nucleotide sequences in the sample specify the same CDR3. The chain employs TRBV18 and TRBJ2-7; D unresolved. V lost 2 bases and J 5 bases, leaving 4 bases between the germline ends. CDR3 length equals 11 residues. CDR1 and CDR2 from the germline V gene are KGHSH and LQKENI. CDR3: CASSPGDEQYF. In DNA, the CDR3 is TGTGCCAGCTCACCAGGAGACGAGCAGTACTTC.

This rearrangement joins TRBV30 to TRBJ1-5; 11 bases fit TRBD1. V shed 2 bases and J 4 bases; nucleotides not matched to a gene: 4. Germline V gene sequence: CDR1 GTSNPN, CDR2 SVGIG (reference sequence). The CDR3 runs 15 residues. CDR3: CAWSLRDRGNQPQHF. The DNA for the CDR3 is TGTGCCTGGAGTCTCCGGGACAGGGGGAATCAGCCCCAGCATTTT.

This rearrangement joins TRBV25-1 to TRBJ1-2, with unresolved D. The ends were cut back, 2 bases at V and 7 bases at J, with 14 bases in the middle. CDR3 length: 14 amino acids. CDR1 MGHDK and CDR2 SYGVNS come from the germline V gene. The DNA for the CDR3 is TGTGCCAGCAGTGAAGGCGGGAATCTACGTGGCTACACCTTC. It translates to CASSEGGNLRGYTF.

The J gene is TRBJ2-7, the V gene TRBV18; TRBD1 agrees at 7 bases. This CDR3 has 14 amino acids. After removal of 4 bases from V and 6 bases from J, the junction contained 9 bases not matched to a gene. Germline V CDR1 and CDR2: KGHSH, LQKENI. The CDR3 loop is CASSQGGQRPEQYF. For the CDR3, the DNA is TGTGCCAGCTCACAAGGGGGACAGCGACCCGAGCAGTACTTC.

This chain uses TRBV28 with TRBJ2-5; D may match TRBD1 or TRBD2 (6 bases each). The V end was cut by 7 bases, the J end by 4 bases, with 22 bases between. The CDR3 length is 16 residues. CDR1 and CDR2 (germline): MDHEN, SYDVKM. CDR3 protein: CASNWMGHGRGETQYF. The CDR3, as DNA: TGTGCCAGCAACTGGATGGGACACGGGCGGGGAGAGACCCAGTACTTC. Supplemented by reference TRBV28 and TRBJ2-5, the full variable domain reads DVKVTQSSRYLVKRTGEKVFLECVQDMDHENMFWYRQDPGLGLRLIYFSYDVKMKEKGDIPEGYSVSREKKERFSLILESASTNQTSMYLCASNWMGHGRGETQYFGPGTRLLVL.

This clone was seen once. The rearrangement links TRBV5-1 to TRBJ2-7; weak D call: TRBD2 (6 bases). V dropped 0 bases and J dropped 5 bases, with 12 bases sitting between them. CDR1 and CDR2 (germline): SGHRS, YFSETQ. This CDR3 comprises 14 residues. This CDR3 reads CASSLAGTRNEQYF. CDR3 coding DNA: TGCGCCAGCAGCTTGGCAGGGACTCGAAACGAGCAGTACTTC.

This clone was seen a few times. The chain couples TRBV5-6 to TRBJ2-4; D possibly corresponds to TRBD1 (5 bases). CDR3 size: 14 residues. CDR1 and CDR2 from the germline V gene are SGHDT and YYEEEE. The germline V and J ends were trimmed by 0 bases and 9 bases, with 13 bases remaining between them. Here the CDR3 DNA reads TGTGCCAGCAGCTTGGGCCAGGGAAGGAGCATTCAGTACTTC. Translating it yields CASSLGQGRSIQYF.

This clone was seen a few times. The gene calls are TRBV21-1 and TRBJ2-2; TRBD1 is taken as the D call from the table, unchecked against the DNA. TRBV21-1 has pseudogene status. The CDR3 loop spans 16 amino acids. CDR3 coding DNA: TGTGCCAGCAGCAAAAGCGGACAGGGGTGCACCGGGGAGCTGTTTTTT. The encoded protein is CASSKSGQGCTGELFF.

CDR3 residues: CASSLSGNQPQHF. In DNA form, the CDR3 reads TGTGCCAGCAGCTTGTCCGGTAATCAGCCCCAGCATTTT. The chain has TRBV5-6 and TRBJ1-5, with D unclear. CDR3 length: 13 residues. Trimming removed 1 base at V and 4 bases at J, with 6 bases between. In germline, CDR1 is SGHDT, CDR2 YYEEEE.

The genes are TRBV9 and TRBJ2-2; the match to TRBD2 covers 7 bases. V trimming: 5 bases; J trimming: 0 bases; junction bases outside the gene matches: 1. CDR3 size: 14 residues. Germline CDR1 reads SGDLS; CDR2 reads YYNGEE. The CDR3 nucleotides read TGTGCCAGCAGGACTAGCTCGAACACCGGGGAGCTGTTTTTT. Protein: CASRTSSNTGELFF. Full variable domain (remainder filled in from reference TRBV9 and TRBJ2-2): DSGVTQTPKHLITATGQRVTLRCSPRSGDLSVYWYQQSLDQGLQFLIQYYNGEERAKGNILERFSAQQFPDLHSELNLSSLELGDSALYFCASRTSSNTGELFFGEGSRLTVL.

J is TRBJ2-5 and V is TRBV4-1, with 16 nucleotides matching TRBD2. The CDR3 extends over 17 amino acids. Germline-derived CDR1 and CDR2 are MGHRA and YSYEKL. V trimming: 4 bases; J trimming: 5 bases; junction bases outside the gene matches: 7. As DNA, the CDR3 is TGCGCCAGCAGCCGTTTCCCGGGACTAGCGGGAGGGGAGACCCAGTACTTC. As protein: CASSRFPGLAGGETQYF.

This clone was seen a single time. The rearrangement joins TRBV5-1 to TRBJ2-2, with 7 bases matching TRBD1. The junction had 3 bases not matched to a gene; V was cut back by 1 base and J by 6 bases. The CDR3 extends over 14 amino acids. The V gene's germline CDR1 is SGHRS and CDR2 YFSETQ. CDR3 loop: CASSLRQGAGELFF. CDR3 in DNA: TGCGCCAGCAGCTTGCGGCAGGGGGCCGGGGAGCTGTTTTTT.

The chain employs TRBV4-1 and TRBJ2-5, with D possibly being TRBD1 or TRBD2 (5 bases each). CDR1 is MGHRA and CDR2 is YSYEKL in the germline V gene. CDR3 length: 14 amino acids. V lost 5 bases and J 1 base, leaving 11 bases between the germline ends. The CDR3 nucleotides are TGCGCCAGCAGCATACCGGGGCGCCAAGAGACCCAGTACTTC. Protein sequence: CASSIPGRQETQYF.